Included here is one TCR beta chain sequence, with context. These data are taken from a study of T cell responses to AZD1222 COVID-19 vaccine. Data came from immunoSEQ multiplex PCR; TCRdb stores just in-frame clones and leaves some out. The data contain approximately 130,000 clones, nearly 90% of them seen just once; the ten biggest clones take up roughly 8.9%. Analyses pooled second doses at about 4 or about 12 weeks. The CDR3 is 16 amino acids. From germline, CDR1 is KGHSH and CDR2 LQKENI. Trimming pared 6 bases from V and 8 bases from J, leaving 23 bases between. The rearrangement joins TRBV18 to TRBJ2-1, with D perhaps TRBD2 (7 bases). The source material was peripheral blood, sampled 28 days after the second AZD1222 dose. The clonotype comes from an adult who received the AZD1222 COVID-19 vaccine. The CDR3 DNA reads TGTGCCAGCTCCCCGGGGGGCCCCGCGGCGGGGGATGAGCAGTTCTTC. Protein: CASSPGGPAAGDEQFF.